The present T cell receptor (beta chain) was sequenced within a study of cytomegalovirus exposure and HLA in healthy donors. The study, taken as a whole, reports: Researchers reported that three CMV-associated chains were confirmed in vitro as CMV antigen-specific.

Germline CDR1 and CDR2: GTSNPN and SVGIG (reference sequence). This CDR3 has 14 amino acids. The germline V and J ends were trimmed by 0 bases and 1 base, with 7 bases remaining between them. Primers: 60 Vbeta forward and 13 Jbeta reverse. Assay used: immunoSEQ multiplex PCR; TCRdb lists only in-frame clones, some missing. The table shows 100,000 or so clones, with roughly 75% occurring only once. As for this clone: Its antigen is currently unknown.

This receptor was identified in a man between 25 and 39 years old in good health and CMV-seronegative. The sample was PBMCs. The chain couples TRBV30 to TRBJ1-3, with D uncertain. DNA of the CDR3: TGTGCCTGGAGTGTACCGGGATCTGGAAACACCATATATTTT. It yields the protein CAWSVPGSGNTIYF.